The TCR beta chain under discussion was sequenced for a study of T-cell reconstitution after alpha-beta-depleted transplantation in children. V lost 2 bases, J lost 6 bases, and 16 bases stayed unmatched. Germline lookup yields CDR1 SGHAT and CDR2 FQNNGV. The CDR3 consists of 19 residues. Researchers prepared the TCRbeta library using unique molecular identifiers, the study reports. TCRdb recomputed calls from the PCR reads with MiXCR, one row per CDR3 protein. Here the sample spans about 200,000 distinct CDR3 sequences, about 8.4% being singletons. This clonotype has ten or more counts. The starting material was PBMCs, mostly from graft donor cells, obtained 360 days after TCRalphabeta/CD19-depleted stem cell transplant. The rearrangement uses TRBV11-2 and TRBJ2-2; TRBD1 agrees at 9 bases. The TCR originated in a male patient between 2 and 15 years old who had a stem cell transplant for acute myeloid leukemia, so the T cells may come from the graft donor. CDR3 sequence (DNA): TGTGCCAGCAGCTTACTTGGGACAGGGAGCGCACGGGGGTCCGGGGAGCTGTTTTTT. Encoded protein: CASSLLGTGSARGSGELFF.